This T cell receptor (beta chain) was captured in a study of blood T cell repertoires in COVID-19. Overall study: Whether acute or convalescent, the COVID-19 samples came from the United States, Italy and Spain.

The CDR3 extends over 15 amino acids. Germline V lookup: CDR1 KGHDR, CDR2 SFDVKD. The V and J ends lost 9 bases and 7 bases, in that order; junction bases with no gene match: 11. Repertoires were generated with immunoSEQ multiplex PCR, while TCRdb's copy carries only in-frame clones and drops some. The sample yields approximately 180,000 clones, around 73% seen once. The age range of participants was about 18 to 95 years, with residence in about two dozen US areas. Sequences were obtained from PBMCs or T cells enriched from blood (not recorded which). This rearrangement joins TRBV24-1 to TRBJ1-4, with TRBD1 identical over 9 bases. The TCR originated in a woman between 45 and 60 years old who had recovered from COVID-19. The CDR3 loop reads CATGSTGGFGEKLFF. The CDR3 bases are TGTGCCACCGGATCTACAGGGGGCTTCGGTGAAAAACTGTTTTTT.